This is a list of T cell receptor beta chains from one sample in a study of Graves' ophthalmopathy and Graves' hyperthyroidism. MiXCR was run by TCRdb on the multiplex PCR reads, yielding one entry per CDR3 protein. The sample holds 620,000 or so distinct CDR3 sequences, over 20% seen once. The specimen was peripheral blood. These receptors were obtained from a woman between 18 and 29 years old with stable Graves' hyperthyroidism. Some clones in this sample may be carry-over from other donors' samples. The CDR3 runs from the conserved cysteine through the conserved F or W. Each record gives: J gene, D gene, V gene, clone size, CDR3 protein, CDR3 DNA. The D gene is left open where the match is weak. The size field is filled for only some rows; it gives once, few, many or a size class.

j_gene: TRBJ1-1
d_gene: TRBD1
v_gene: TRBV19
abundance: many
CDR3aa: CASSTYDRENTEAFF
CDR3nt: TGTGCCAGTAGTACGTACGACAGGGAGAACACTGAAGCTTTCTTT

j_gene: TRBJ2-5
d_gene: -
v_gene: TRBV7-8
abundance: many
CDR3aa: CASSRGGQLLETQYF
CDR3nt: TGTGCCAGCAGCCGTGGGGGGCAACTCCTCGAGACCCAGTACTTC

j_gene: TRBJ2-7
d_gene: -
v_gene: TRBV12-3/TRBV12-4
abundance: many
CDR3aa: CASSLQGNSYEQYF
CDR3nt: TGTGCCAGCAGTTTACAAGGGAACTCCTACGAGCAGTACTTC

j_gene: TRBJ2-5
d_gene: TRBD1
v_gene: TRBV6-5
abundance: few
CDR3aa: CASSYVTGGSETQYF
CDR3nt: TGTGCCAGCAGTTACGTAACAGGGGGTTCGGAGACCCAGTACTTC

j_gene: TRBJ2-4
d_gene: TRBD1
v_gene: TRBV6-2/TRBV6-3
abundance: few
CDR3aa: CASSYGDRDLDIQYF
CDR3nt: TGTGCCAGCAGTTACGGGGACAGGGATTTAGACATTCAGTACTTC

j_gene: TRBJ2-5
d_gene: -
v_gene: TRBV6-1
abundance: -
CDR3aa: CASSEKPDTALQETQYF
CDR3nt: TGTGCCAGCAGTGAGAAACCGGATACAGCCTTACAAGAGACCCAGTACTTC

j_gene: TRBJ1-1
d_gene: -
v_gene: TRBV2
abundance: many
CDR3aa: CASIRQGATRNLNTEAFF
CDR3nt: TGTGCCAGCATAAGGCAGGGCGCTACCAGAAACCTGAACACTGAAGCTTTCTTT

j_gene: TRBJ1-2
d_gene: TRBD1
v_gene: TRBV29-1
abundance: -
CDR3aa: CSVRGQGLGHYGYTF
CDR3nt: TGCAGCGTTCGGGGACAGGGATTGGGGCACTATGGCTACACCTTC

j_gene: TRBJ2-4
d_gene: -
v_gene: TRBV6-1
abundance: many
CDR3aa: CASSVRWSIQYF
CDR3nt: TGTGCCAGCAGTGTTCGTTGGAGCATTCAGTACTTC

j_gene: TRBJ2-7
d_gene: -
v_gene: TRBV6-5
abundance: many
CDR3aa: CASRQDRKSEQYF
CDR3nt: TGTGCCAGCAGACAAGACAGGAAGAGCGAGCAGTACTTC

j_gene: TRBJ1-5
d_gene: TRBD1
v_gene: TRBV6-2/TRBV6-3
abundance: many
CDR3aa: CASSRTGGYSNQPQHF
CDR3nt: TGTGCCAGCAGTCGGACAGGGGGTTATAGCAATCAGCCCCAGCATTTT

j_gene: TRBJ1-3
d_gene: -
v_gene: TRBV11-1
abundance: many
CDR3aa: CASSLDSGAKKRNTIYF
CDR3nt: TGTGCCAGCAGTTTAGACTCCGGGGCCAAGAAGAGAAACACCATATATTTT

j_gene: TRBJ1-5
d_gene: -
v_gene: TRBV6-1
abundance: many
CDR3aa: CASSDRTGPQHF
CDR3nt: TGTGCCAGCAGTGATAGAACCGGGCCCCAGCATTTT

j_gene: TRBJ1-2
d_gene: TRBD1
v_gene: TRBV28
abundance: -
CDR3aa: CASSLGGGQGARGYTF
CDR3nt: TGTGCCAGCAGCCTCGGCGGGGGACAGGGGGCTCGGGGCTACACCTTC

j_gene: TRBJ1-2
d_gene: -
v_gene: TRBV10-3
abundance: many
CDR3aa: CAISESAGGQNYGYTF
CDR3nt: TGTGCCATCAGTGAGTCAGCCGGGGGGCAAAACTATGGCTACACCTTC

j_gene: TRBJ2-5
d_gene: TRBD2
v_gene: TRBV6-5
abundance: -
CDR3aa: CASSLWTSGGQTQYF
CDR3nt: TGTGCCAGCAGTTTGTGGACTAGCGGGGGTCAAACCCAGTACTTC

j_gene: TRBJ1-2
d_gene: -
v_gene: TRBV27
abundance: many
CDR3aa: CASSSSDKPGYTF
CDR3nt: TGTGCCAGCAGTTCATCTGACAAGCCCGGCTACACCTTC

j_gene: TRBJ1-2
d_gene: -
v_gene: TRBV12-3/TRBV12-4
abundance: many
CDR3aa: CASSLQGRDYGYTF
CDR3nt: TGTGCCAGCAGTTTGCAGGGGCGGGACTATGGCTACACCTTC

j_gene: TRBJ2-7
d_gene: -
v_gene: TRBV6-5
abundance: many
CDR3aa: CASSYGPSREQYF
CDR3nt: TGTGCCAGCAGTTACGGTCCCTCCCGCGAGCAGTACTTC

j_gene: TRBJ1-2
d_gene: TRBD1
v_gene: TRBV24-1
abundance: -
CDR3aa: CATSDRQGPYGYTF
CDR3nt: TGTGCCACCAGTGATCGACAGGGGCCCTATGGCTACACCTTC

j_gene: TRBJ1-2
d_gene: TRBD1
v_gene: TRBV6-1
abundance: many
CDR3aa: CASRRQTGAYGYTF
CDR3nt: TGTGCCAGCAGACGCCAGACAGGGGCCTATGGCTACACCTTC

j_gene: TRBJ1-5
d_gene: TRBD1
v_gene: TRBV6-1
abundance: many
CDR3aa: CASRDRGSWQPQHF
CDR3nt: TGTGCCAGCAGGGACAGGGGGTCGTGGCAGCCCCAGCATTTT

j_gene: TRBJ1-1
d_gene: -
v_gene: TRBV6-5
abundance: many
CDR3aa: CASKQGYWAEAFF
CDR3nt: TGTGCCAGCAAACAGGGATACTGGGCTGAAGCTTTCTTT

j_gene: TRBJ1-2
d_gene: -
v_gene: TRBV2
abundance: many
CDR3aa: CASSLSGTPYGYTF
CDR3nt: TGTGCCAGCAGTTTGTCCGGGACACCCTATGGCTACACCTTC

j_gene: TRBJ1-6
d_gene: TRBD1
v_gene: TRBV12-3/TRBV12-4
abundance: many
CDR3aa: CASRGQGLGSPLHF
CDR3nt: TGTGCCAGCAGGGGACAGGGATTGGGTTCACCCCTCCACTTT

j_gene: TRBJ2-6
d_gene: -
v_gene: TRBV6-1
abundance: -
CDR3aa: CASSVDGGANVLTF
CDR3nt: TGTGCCAGCAGTGTGGATGGGGGGGCCAACGTCCTGACTTTC

j_gene: TRBJ1-5
d_gene: TRBD1
v_gene: TRBV6-1
abundance: -
CDR3aa: CASSRDREFRQPQHF
CDR3nt: TGTGCCAGCTCGAGGGACAGGGAGTTTCGTCAGCCCCAGCATTTT

j_gene: TRBJ1-3
d_gene: -
v_gene: TRBV6-1
abundance: -
CDR3aa: CASSEGAGDNSGNTIYF
CDR3nt: TGTGCCAGCAGTGAAGGGGCCGGGGACAACTCTGGAAACACCATATATTTT

j_gene: TRBJ2-7
d_gene: -
v_gene: TRBV15
abundance: -
CDR3aa: CATSRDGLRGYEQYF
CDR3nt: TGTGCCACCAGCAGAGATGGACTTCGGGGCTACGAGCAGTACTTC

j_gene: TRBJ1-1
d_gene: -
v_gene: TRBV9
abundance: many
CDR3aa: CASSVAPGFNTEAFF
CDR3nt: TGTGCCAGCAGCGTAGCCCCCGGCTTCAACACTGAAGCTTTCTTT

j_gene: TRBJ1-1
d_gene: -
v_gene: TRBV6-1
abundance: many
CDR3aa: CASSDGGYTEAFF
CDR3nt: TGTGCCAGCAGTGATGGGGGATACACTGAAGCTTTCTTT

j_gene: TRBJ2-5
d_gene: TRBD2
v_gene: TRBV6-1
abundance: -
CDR3aa: CASSSGIKKTQYF
CDR3nt: TGTGCCAGCAGTAGCGGGATCAAGAAGACCCAGTACTTC

j_gene: TRBJ2-7
d_gene: TRBD1
v_gene: TRBV6-1
abundance: many
CDR3aa: CASSETGTDYEQYF
CDR3nt: TGTGCCAGCAGTGAGACGGGGACAGACTACGAGCAGTACTTC

j_gene: TRBJ2-7
d_gene: -
v_gene: TRBV6-1
abundance: many
CDR3aa: CASSLTQPYEQYF
CDR3nt: TGTGCCAGCAGTCTCACCCAACCTTACGAGCAGTACTTC

j_gene: TRBJ2-7
d_gene: TRBD1
v_gene: TRBV20-1
abundance: many
CDR3aa: CSARPTGFHEQYF
CDR3nt: TGCAGTGCTAGACCGACAGGGTTCCACGAGCAGTACTTC

j_gene: TRBJ1-1
d_gene: -
v_gene: TRBV28
abundance: many
CDR3aa: CASQDGGGVNTEAFF
CDR3nt: TGTGCCAGTCAGGATGGGGGGGGTGTGAACACTGAAGCTTTCTTT

j_gene: TRBJ1-1
d_gene: -
v_gene: TRBV20-1
abundance: -
CDR3aa: CSAREIRQVRGTEAFF
CDR3nt: TGCAGTGCTAGAGAGATAAGACAGGTGAGGGGCACTGAAGCTTTCTTT

j_gene: TRBJ1-6
d_gene: -
v_gene: TRBV30
abundance: many
CDR3aa: CAWTGTIYNSPLHF
CDR3nt: TGTGCCTGGACAGGGACGATCTATAATTCACCCCTCCACTTT

j_gene: TRBJ2-7
d_gene: -
v_gene: TRBV7-9
abundance: -
CDR3aa: CASNGAGSDEQYF
CDR3nt: TGTGCCAGCAACGGGGCAGGTTCGGACGAGCAGTACTTC

j_gene: TRBJ1-2
d_gene: TRBD1
v_gene: TRBV6-5
abundance: many
CDR3aa: CASSYLGTVYGYTF
CDR3nt: TGTGCCAGCAGTTACCTAGGGACAGTCTATGGCTACACCTTC

j_gene: TRBJ1-2
d_gene: TRBD1
v_gene: TRBV2
abundance: -
CDR3aa: CASKGAGYGYTF
CDR3nt: TGTGCCAGCAAGGGGGCCGGCTATGGCTACACCTTC

j_gene: TRBJ1-2
d_gene: TRBD1
v_gene: TRBV12-3/TRBV12-4
abundance: many
CDR3aa: CASTQGGTGTGDYTF
CDR3nt: TGTGCCAGCACCCAAGGGGGGACAGGGACGGGGGACTACACCTTC

j_gene: TRBJ2-7
d_gene: -
v_gene: TRBV25-1
abundance: many
CDR3aa: CASSERATTSYEQYF
CDR3nt: TGTGCCAGCAGTGAACGGGCCACGACCTCCTACGAGCAGTACTTC

j_gene: TRBJ2-5
d_gene: -
v_gene: TRBV12-3/TRBV12-4
abundance: -
CDR3aa: CASRPQGNQETQYF
CDR3nt: TGTGCCAGCAGACCCCAGGGGAACCAAGAGACCCAGTACTTC